The source of this TCR beta chain is a study of OX40 agonist ivuxolimab in advanced cancers. Turning to the overall study: Ivuxolimab was a fully human IgG2 agonistic monoclonal antibody targeting the costimulatory receptor OX40 (CD134). Intravenous ivuxolimab was administered to patients every 2 weeks at six dose levels: 0.01, 0.1, 0.3, 1.5, 3 and 10 mg/kg. Of the approximately 50 patients in dose escalation, 19 had hepatocellular carcinoma, about 15 had melanoma, 9 had renal cell carcinoma and 9 had head and neck cancer. In the dose-escalation cohort, around four fifths of patients were male, and the mean age was about 55 years, with a range of roughly 20 to 79. Patients were allowed to have had prior anti-PD-1, anti-PD-L1 or anti-CTLA-4 therapy, and 30% to 40% of the dose-escalation patients had previously received checkpoint inhibitors. Partial responses were achieved by three dose-escalation patients, of whom one had hepatocellular carcinoma and two had cutaneous melanoma. The point of sequencing TCRbeta in the periphery was to test whether ivuxolimab changed TCR sequence diversity and drove clonal T-cell expansion. The paper covers the monotherapy dose-escalation part of the phase I ivuxolimab trial, which included N of about 56 patients. The full study reports these points: In the 0.1-3.0 mg/kg groups, partial responders were among the patients with the lowest normalized peripheral clonal expansion, particularly in CD8+ T cells. Which antigens the clonally expanded peripheral T cells were specific for was not determined. Low levels of normalized T-cell clonal expansion were also seen in some patients who did not respond. On average, CD8+ T cells showed more expanded clones than CD4+ T cells after ivuxolimab. At doses of 0.1 to 3.0 mg/kg, clonal expansion of both CD4+ and CD8+ T cells in blood was seen between baseline and week 6.

Genomic DNA was extracted from sorted cells for sequencing of the TCRbeta CDR3 region. TCRbeta CDR3 regions were sequenced using the immunoSEQ Assay. Here the immuneACCESS table is served through TCRdb, limited to in-frame sequences with V and J called. Missing clones are a known gap in these copies; in checked studies unresolved V genes cover under half, and the rest lacks a known reason. Counted in this sample were 10,000 to 15,000 clones; approximately 80% of them appeared once. More than 20% of the sample rests with the top ten. Patients with a history of autoimmune disease or receiving systemic immunosuppression were excluded from the trial. Peripheral blood for TCR sequencing was drawn from every dose cohort at baseline, at cycle 4 day 1 and at cycle 7 day 1. The samples were taken from a phase I, first-in-human, multicenter, open-label dose-escalation trial of ivuxolimab. Adults with locally advanced or metastatic head and neck squamous cell, hepatocellular, melanoma or renal cell carcinoma were enrolled in the trial. CD4+ and CD8+ T cells were sorted separately from peripheral blood before TCR sequencing.

As regards this clone: No antigen is known for it. No much larger clonotype is one base removed from it; base qualities were not supplied.

The sample was CD4+ or CD8+ T cells sorted from blood, taken in a trial of the OX40 agonist ivuxolimab. This TCR was recovered from an adult with an advanced solid tumor such as melanoma, head and neck, liver or kidney cancer.

DNA sequence: TGTGCCAGCAGTTACGGCAGGGGGAAGGCTCAGCCCCAGCATTTT. This is translated as CASSYGRGKAQPQHF. The chain couples TRBV6-5 to TRBJ1-5; TRBD1 agrees with 7 junctional bases. CDR1 and CDR2, per the germline V gene, are MNHEY and SVGAGI. The CDR3 measures 15 amino acids from cysteine to phenylalanine. Only the CDR3 portion is preserved as DNA: 45 bases, with reading frame beginning at the first base. Ends trimmed: V by 2 bases, J by 6 bases; bases unmatched to a gene: 7.